This record concerns one T cell receptor beta chain sequence. Clinical histories supplied by participants themselves formed the basis of cohort assignment. This sample was taken from a study of blood T cell repertoires in COVID-19. Study context: PBMCs, B-cell-depleted T cells, or T cells were the source of the cDNA or gDNA that made up the material.

The method was immunoSEQ multiplex PCR; TCRdb's version includes in-frame clones alone and lacks a portion of them. This table has hundreds of thousands of clones, around 87% appearing once. This CDR3 has 16 amino acids. V was pared by 5 bases and J by 1 base, with 11 bases of the junction left unmatched. Germline V lookup: CDR1 SGHDN, CDR2 FVKESK. The chain employs TRBV14 and TRBJ2-7, with 7 bases identical to TRBD2. The source is a woman aged 25 to 39 with acute COVID-19. The sequencing sample was made of PBMCs or T cells enriched from blood (not recorded which). The DNA for the CDR3 is TGTGCCAGCAGCTCCTCCCCGGGACTACGTTCCTACGAGCAGTACTTC. This codes for CASSSSPGLRSYEQYF.